This entry lists 24 T cell receptor beta chains sequenced from one sample in a study of blood T cell repertoires in COVID-19. Method: immunoSEQ multiplex PCR; TCRdb's copy keeps in-frame clones and lacks some. The sample has about 45,000 clones; over 70% are singletons. Sequencing was performed on peripheral blood. These receptors came from a human donor in a cohort sampled during active COVID-19.

This chain links TRBV7-2 with TRBJ1-5; D remains ambiguous. The CDR3 has 13 amino acids. V was pared by 4 bases and J by 7 bases, with 11 bases between. In germline, CDR1 is SGHTA, CDR2 FQGNSA. The CDR3 sequence is CASSSAVGQPQHF. For the CDR3, the DNA is TGTGCCAGCAGCTCCGCGGTCGGGCAGCCCCAGCATTTT.

The table lists this clone with many counts. V gene TRBV27 combines with J gene TRBJ1-1; no reliable D call. V was trimmed by 8 bases and J by 1 base, leaving 14 bases between them. Germline V gene data show CDR1 as MNHEY and CDR2 as SMNVEV (reference sequence). The length of the CDR3 is 14 residues. CDR3 nucleotides: TGTGCCAGCGGGTCCCGACTGCGGAACACTGAAGCTTTCTTT. It yields the protein CASGSRLRNTEAFF.

This clone occurred once. The chain carries TRBV5-4 and TRBJ2-7; D is unclear. V lost 4 bases to trimming and J lost 5 bases, with 10 bases between them. The CDR3 has 12 amino acids. CDR1 is SGHNT and CDR2 is YYREEE in the germline V gene (reference sequence). This CDR3 is CASSHYPDEQYF. CDR3 nucleotide sequence: TGTGCCAGCAGCCATTACCCGGACGAGCAGTACTTC.

This chain joins TRBV24-1 and TRBJ2-7, with 7 bases lining up with TRBD2. The CDR3 runs to 12 residues. Looked up from germline, CDR1 is KGHDR and CDR2 is SFDVKD. Germline trimming cut 5 bases from V and 5 bases from J; bases unmatched to any gene: 2. The CDR3 bases are TGTGCCACCAGTGTCCGGGGGGACGAGCAGTACTTC. Amino acid sequence: CATSVRGDEQYF.

The chain couples TRBV19 to TRBJ2-7, with D tentatively TRBD2 (5 bases). In germline, CDR1 is LNHDA, CDR2 SQIVND (reference sequence). The CDR3 length is 13 residues. V was clipped by 6 bases and J by 0 bases, with 9 bases between them. The CDR3 spells CASSFSVSYEQYF. Here the CDR3 DNA reads TGTGCCAGTAGCTTTAGCGTCTCCTACGAGCAGTACTTC.

The CDR3 DNA reads as TGTGCCAGCAAGACAGAAGAGACCCAGTACTTC. Amino acids: CASKTEETQYF. J is TRBJ2-5 and V is TRBV2, with TRBD1 as a possible D gene (5 bases). Germline V gene sequence: CDR1 SNHLY, CDR2 FYNNEI. The CDR3 is 11 residues long. Trimming stripped 7 bases from V and 3 bases from J, with 6 bases between.

The chain recombines TRBV7-2 with TRBJ2-7; 8 bases are a match to TRBD2. CDR3 length equals 14 residues. Germline V gene lookup returns CDR1 SGHTA and CDR2 FQGNSA. With V trimmed by 1 base and J by 6 bases, 5 bases remained unmatched. CDR3 sequence reads: CASSLGAGVSEQYF. In DNA, the CDR3 is TGTGCCAGCAGCTTAGGAGCGGGGGTCTCCGAGCAGTACTTC.

The chain joins TRBV28 to TRBJ2-4, with D possibly being TRBD1 (6 bases). Deletions cut 3 bases from V and 0 bases from J, with 15 bases between. Germline-derived CDR1 and CDR2 are MDHEN and SYDVKM. CDR3 length: 17 residues. The CDR3 loop reads CASSLDSVVLAKNIQYF. The CDR3 bases are TGTGCCAGCAGTTTGGACAGCGTCGTACTAGCCAAAAACATTCAGTACTTC.

This sequence joins TRBV12-3 or TRBV12-4 and TRBJ2-7; D gene uncertain. Trimming cost V 3 bases and J 3 bases, with 3 bases left between them. There are 11 residues in the CDR3. CDR3 residues: CASSFFYEQYF. CDR3 DNA: TGTGCCAGCAGTTTCTTCTACGAGCAGTACTTC.

This rearrangement joins TRBV5-1 to TRBJ1-1, with D tentatively TRBD1 (6 bases). CDR1 and CDR2 (germline): SGHRS, YFSETQ. The CDR3 runs to 15 residues. Trimming removed 4 bases from V and 0 bases from J, with 13 bases in between. The CDR3 nucleotides are TGCGCCAGCAGCCTACAAGGACAGTTGAACACTGAAGCTTTCTTT. It encodes CASSLQGQLNTEAFF.

The rearrangement links TRBV2 to TRBJ1-1, with TRBD1 matching over 11 bases. CDR1 and CDR2 (germline): SNHLY, FYNNEI. J was trimmed by 5 bases and V by 7 bases; bases with no gene match: 9. This CDR3 comprises 15 residues. The CDR3 spells CASTDHGTGGTEAFF. CDR3 in DNA: TGTGCCAGCACTGACCATGGGACAGGGGGGACTGAAGCTTTCTTT.

V and J are TRBV10-3 and TRBJ2-3; 10 nucleotides line up with TRBD2. This CDR3 is built from 14 residues. The J segment lost 2 bases and the V segment lost 6 bases, leaving 2 bases of the junction unmatched. Germline loops: CDR1 ENHRY, CDR2 SYGVKD. CDR3 residues: CAIRLAGTTDTQYF. Written as DNA, the CDR3 is TGTGCCATCAGACTAGCGGGGACCACAGATACGCAGTATTTT.

The chain has TRBV24-1 and TRBJ1-2; 9 bases are shared with TRBD1. The germline gives CDR1 KGHDR, CDR2 SFDVKD. J gave up 4 bases and V 4 bases, and 6 bases lay outside the gene matches. The CDR3 contains 15 residues. The CDR3 DNA reads as TGTGCCACCAGTGAACCCGGGACAGGGAGCTATGGCTACACCTTC. Residues: CATSEPGTGSYGYTF.

This chain links TRBV6-5 with TRBJ1-2, with 7 bases matching TRBD1. The trim removed 6 bases at V and 5 bases at J, leaving 9 bases unmatched. The germline V gene encodes CDR1 MNHEY and CDR2 SVGAGI. The CDR3 has 14 amino acids. CDR3 nucleotide sequence: TGTGCCAGCAGCCCGGACAGGCGGGTGTATGGCTACACCTTC. The encoded protein is CASSPDRRVYGYTF.

This clone was detected only once. V gene TRBV29-1 combines with J gene TRBJ2-1, with TRBD2 matching over 13 bases. Trimming at V came to 5 bases and at J to 3 bases, leaving 4 bases not matched to a gene. The CDR3 runs to 15 residues. From germline, CDR1 is SQVTM and CDR2 ANQGSEA. CDR3 amino acids: CSVTRTSGSYNEQFF. The CDR3 DNA sequence: TGCAGCGTTACCCGGACTAGCGGGAGCTACAATGAGCAGTTCTTC.

A note on this clone: The sample contains more than one DNA sequence encoding this CDR3. This sequence joins TRBV10-3 and TRBJ2-5; D might be TRBD1 (5 bases). This CDR3 has 14 amino acids. Germline CDR1 reads ENHRY; CDR2 reads SYGVKD. V lost 0 bases and J 4 bases, leaving 9 bases between the germline ends. The DNA for the CDR3 is TGTGCCATCAGTGAGTCAGGTCAGGGAGAGACCCAGTACTTC. It yields the protein CAISESGQGETQYF.

This clone was detected once. The chain recombines TRBV18 with TRBJ1-4; no reliable D call. Germline V gene lookup returns CDR1 KGHSH and CDR2 LQKENI. The CDR3 spans 13 residues. V was pared by 4 bases and J by 4 bases, with 7 bases between. CDR3 loop: CASSLGDNEKLFF. CDR3 nucleotides: TGTGCCAGCTCACTTGGAGATAATGAAAAACTGTTTTTT.

This chain joins TRBV15 and TRBJ1-2, with 10 positions matching TRBD1. V trimming: 3 bases; J trimming: 6 bases; junction bases outside the gene matches: 7. The CDR3 is made up of 15 amino acids. Germline V gene data show CDR1 as LNHNV and CDR2 as YYDKDF (reference sequence). CDR3 amino acids: CATSRTGGGFDGYTF. CDR3 DNA sequence: TGTGCCACCAGCAGGACAGGGGGCGGGTTCGATGGCTACACCTTC.

The rearrangement joins TRBV6-6 to TRBJ1-5; 9 nucleotides align to TRBD1. In germline, CDR1 is MNHNY, CDR2 SVGAGI (reference sequence). The CDR3 has 13 residues. The trim removed 5 bases at V and 6 bases at J, leaving 2 bases unmatched. CDR3 residues: CASSQTGGQPQHF. CDR3 in DNA: TGTGCCAGCAGTCAGACAGGGGGTCAGCCCCAGCATTTT.

This clone was recorded only once. The J gene is TRBJ2-1, the V gene TRBV10-3; 9 bases match TRBD2. Germline loops: CDR1 ENHRY, CDR2 SYGVKD. With 8 bases clipped from V and 7 bases from J, the junction kept 6 bases outside the gene matches. This CDR3 is built from 13 residues. The CDR3 DNA follows: TGTGCCATCGGGGGACTAGCAGGGAATGAGCAGTTCTTC. It encodes CAIGGLAGNEQFF.

This rearrangement joins TRBV10-1 to TRBJ2-7, with 10 bases lining up with TRBD2. V lost 3 bases to trimming and J lost 0 bases; unmatched junction nucleotides: 8. The CDR3 sequence is 17 residues long. The germline CDR1 and CDR2 sequences are WNHNN and SYGVQD (reference sequence). The CDR3 sequence: CASSDPSTSGASYEQYF. The CDR3 DNA reads TGCGCCAGCAGTGACCCCTCAACTAGCGGGGCCTCCTACGAGCAGTACTTC.

This chain connects TRBV10-1 to TRBJ2-4, with TRBD1 identical over 8 bases. The V gene end was trimmed by 3 bases and the J gene end by 5 bases; junction bases not matched to a gene: 3. The CDR3 has 14 amino acids. In germline, CDR1 is WNHNN, CDR2 SYGVQD (reference sequence). As DNA, the CDR3 is TGCGCCAGCAGTGATCGGGACAGGCAAAACATTCAGTACTTC. It translates to CASSDRDRQNIQYF.

This clone was counted a few times. V gene TRBV7-2 combines with J gene TRBJ2-1, with D perhaps matching TRBD2 (6 bases). The CDR3 has 13 residues. V lost 0 bases, J lost 9 bases, and 9 bases lay in between. Germline CDR1 and CDR2: SGHTA and FQGNSA. As DNA, the CDR3 is TGTGCCAGCAGCTTAGCGGGGAGGAGTGAGCAGTTCTTC. Its protein product is CASSLAGRSEQFF.

This clone was seen many times. J is TRBJ1-5 and V is TRBV28; D unresolved. The length of the CDR3 is 12 residues. Germline V gene sequence: CDR1 MDHEN, CDR2 SYDVKM. V lost 7 bases and J 1 base, leaving 5 bases between the germline ends. In nucleotides, the CDR3 is TGTGCCAGCAAACGGAGCAATCAGCCCCAGCATTTT. It encodes CASKRSNQPQHF.